The sequence of this TCR beta chain was determined in a study of cytomegalovirus exposure and HLA in healthy donors. Across the study: A subsequent analysis reported that the 120 validation repertoires were produced on the same platform that had also been used for the 666 first-cohort repertoires.

The germline V gene has CDR1 MDHEN and CDR2 SYDVKM. Between the trimmed V and J ends, which lost 1 base and 2 bases, there was a span of 8 bases. CDR3 size: 14 residues. Assay used: immunoSEQ multiplex PCR; TCRdb lists only in-frame clones, some missing. The sample has 200,000 to 300,000 clones; roughly 91% are singletons. Study observations and caveats: The study listed approximately 170 cytomegalovirus-associated TCR beta chains.

Comments on this clone: Its antigen is not known.

Sequencing input: PBMCs. The receptor was derived from a woman aged 25 to 39 in good health and CMV-seronegative. The chain couples TRBV28 to TRBJ2-5, with no clear D. DNA for the CDR3: TGTGCCAGCAGTTTATTTGCGGAACAAGAGACCCAGTACTTC. This sequence encodes CASSLFAEQETQYF.